This T cell receptor (beta chain) originates from a study of T-cell reconstitution after alpha-beta-depleted transplantation in children. Study-level points and caveats: The study traced high day-60 TCRbeta diversity in some patients to surviving recipient T cells and thymic progenitors. The main origin of T-cell counts and diversity one year after transplant was newly produced T cells.

About this clonotype itself: Its antigen is not known.

A library of TCRbeta sequences, prepared with unique molecular identifiers, was generated. TCRdb fed the PCR reads into MiXCR, producing one record per CDR3 protein. The table has about 300,000 distinct CDR3 sequences, around 7.1% seen once. Germline assignment: CDR1 SGDLS and CDR2 YYNGEE. This CDR3 comprises 16 residues. The V segment lost 2 bases and the J segment 0 bases; nucleotides outside the gene matches: 2. The clonotype was recovered from a female patient aged 2-15 years who had a stem cell transplant for Fanconi anemia, so the T cells may come from the graft donor. The specimen was peripheral blood, collected 360 days after TCRalphabeta/CD19-depleted stem cell transplant. The rearrangement uses TRBV9 and TRBJ2-2; 9 bases line up with TRBD2. The CDR3 spells CASSVSGGSNTGELFF. CDR3 in DNA: TGTGCCAGCAGCGTCAGCGGGGGGTCGAACACCGGGGAGCTGTTTTTT. Full variable domain (rest looked up from reference TRBV9 and TRBJ2-2): DSGVTQTPKHLITATGQRVTLRCSPRSGDLSVYWYQQSLDQGLQFLIQYYNGEERAKGNILERFSAQQFPDLHSELNLSSLELGDSALYFCASSVSGGSNTGELFFGEGSRLTVL.